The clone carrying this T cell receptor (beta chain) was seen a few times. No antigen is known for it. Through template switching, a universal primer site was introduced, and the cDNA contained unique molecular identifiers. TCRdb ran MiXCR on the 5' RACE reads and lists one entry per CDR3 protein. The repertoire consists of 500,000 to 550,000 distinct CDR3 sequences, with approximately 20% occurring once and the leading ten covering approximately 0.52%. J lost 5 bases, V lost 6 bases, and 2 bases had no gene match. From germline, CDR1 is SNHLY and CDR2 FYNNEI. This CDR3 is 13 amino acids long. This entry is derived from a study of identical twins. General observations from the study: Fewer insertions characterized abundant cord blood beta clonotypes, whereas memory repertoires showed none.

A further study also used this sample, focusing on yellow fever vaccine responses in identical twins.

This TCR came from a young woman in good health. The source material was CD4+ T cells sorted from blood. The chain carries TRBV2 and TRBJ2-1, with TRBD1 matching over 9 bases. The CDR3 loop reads CASRDRGDNEQFF. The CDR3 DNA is TGTGCCAGCAGGGACAGGGGTGACAATGAGCAGTTCTTC.